Included here is one TCR beta chain sequence, with context. Its cognate antigen is unknown. Trimming took off 6 bases at V and 0 bases at J, with 15 bases between the two ends. Looked up from germline, CDR1 is DFQATT and CDR2 is SNEGSKA (reference sequence). CDR3 length: 15 amino acids. This sample was taken from a study of CD8 T cells in ankylosing spondylitis. Overall study findings and caveats: Past studies reported some motif variants in reactive arthritis synovial fluid and blood. Apparently characteristic of ankylosing spondylitis blood was a TCR beta motif (under ten highly homologous variants). Disease-linked clones proved CD8+ and comparatively uncommon in peripheral blood.

Libraries of TCR beta came from quantitative 5'-RACE with molecular barcodes. Each CDR3 protein gets one entry after TCRdb re-called the 5' RACE reads with MiXCR. The repertoire holds fewer than 500,000 distinct CDR3 sequences, with roughly a quarter as singletons. The chain links TRBV20-1 to TRBJ2-1; maybe TRBD2 (5 bases). The sequence derives from a male donor with ankylosing spondylitis. Sequencing was done on a sample of blood, either unsorted or a sorted T cell fraction (not recorded which). The CDR3 here is CSARMAGSSYNEQFF. The CDR3 DNA is TGCAGTGCCCGAATGGCGGGCAGCTCCTACAATGAGCAGTTCTTC.